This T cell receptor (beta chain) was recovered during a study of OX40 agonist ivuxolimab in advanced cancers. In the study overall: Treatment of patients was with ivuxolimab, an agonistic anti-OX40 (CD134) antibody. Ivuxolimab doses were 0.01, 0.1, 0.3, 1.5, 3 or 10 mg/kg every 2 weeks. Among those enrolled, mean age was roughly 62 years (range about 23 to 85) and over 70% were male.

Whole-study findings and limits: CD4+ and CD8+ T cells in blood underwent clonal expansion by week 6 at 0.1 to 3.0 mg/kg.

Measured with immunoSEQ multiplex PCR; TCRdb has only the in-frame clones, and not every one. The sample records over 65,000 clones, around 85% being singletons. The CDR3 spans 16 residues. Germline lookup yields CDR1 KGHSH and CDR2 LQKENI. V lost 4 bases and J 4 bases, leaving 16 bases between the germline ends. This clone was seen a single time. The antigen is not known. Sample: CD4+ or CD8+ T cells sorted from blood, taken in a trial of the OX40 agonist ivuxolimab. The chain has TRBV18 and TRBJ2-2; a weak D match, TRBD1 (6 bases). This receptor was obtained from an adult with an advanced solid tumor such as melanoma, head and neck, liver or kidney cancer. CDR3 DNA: TGTGCCAGCTCACGAACCGGGACATCCACCACCGGGGAGCTGTTTTTT. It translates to CASSRTGTSTTGELFF.